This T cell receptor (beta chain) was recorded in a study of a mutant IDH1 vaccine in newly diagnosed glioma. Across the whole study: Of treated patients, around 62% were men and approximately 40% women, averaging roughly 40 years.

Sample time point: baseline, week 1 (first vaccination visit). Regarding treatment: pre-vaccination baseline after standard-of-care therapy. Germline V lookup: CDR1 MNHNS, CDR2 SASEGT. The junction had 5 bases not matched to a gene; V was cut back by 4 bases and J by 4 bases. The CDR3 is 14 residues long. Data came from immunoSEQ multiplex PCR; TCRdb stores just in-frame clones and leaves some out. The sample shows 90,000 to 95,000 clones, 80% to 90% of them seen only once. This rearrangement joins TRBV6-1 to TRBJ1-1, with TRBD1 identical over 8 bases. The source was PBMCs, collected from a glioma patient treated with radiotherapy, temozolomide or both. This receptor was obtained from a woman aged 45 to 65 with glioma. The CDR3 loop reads CASSGTGQSTEAFF. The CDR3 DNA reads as TGTGCCAGCAGTGGGACAGGGCAGAGCACTGAAGCTTTCTTT.